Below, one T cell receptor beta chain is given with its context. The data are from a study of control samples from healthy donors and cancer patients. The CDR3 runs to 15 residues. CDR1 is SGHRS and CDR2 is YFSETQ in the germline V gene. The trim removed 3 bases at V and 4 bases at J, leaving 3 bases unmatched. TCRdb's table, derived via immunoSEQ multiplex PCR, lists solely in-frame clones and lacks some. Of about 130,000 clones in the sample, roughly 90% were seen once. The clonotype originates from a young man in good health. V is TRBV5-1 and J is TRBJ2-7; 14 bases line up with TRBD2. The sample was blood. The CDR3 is CASSWGTSGGYEQYF. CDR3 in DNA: TGCGCCAGCAGCTGGGGGACTAGCGGGGGTTACGAGCAGTACTTC.